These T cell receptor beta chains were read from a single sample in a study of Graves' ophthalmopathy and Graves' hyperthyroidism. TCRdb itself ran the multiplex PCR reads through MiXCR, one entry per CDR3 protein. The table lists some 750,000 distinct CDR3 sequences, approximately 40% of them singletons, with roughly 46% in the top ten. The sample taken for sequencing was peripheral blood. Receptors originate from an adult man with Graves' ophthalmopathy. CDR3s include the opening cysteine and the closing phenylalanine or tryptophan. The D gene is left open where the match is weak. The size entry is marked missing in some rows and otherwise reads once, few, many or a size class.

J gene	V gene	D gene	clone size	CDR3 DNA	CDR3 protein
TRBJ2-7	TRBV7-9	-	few	TGTGCCAGCCGCGAGGGCAGGTACGAGCAGTACTTC	CASREGRYEQYF
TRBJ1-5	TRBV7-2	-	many	TGTGCCAGCAGCCCAGGCTTCGGGGAGCCCCAGCATTTT	CASSPGFGEPQHF
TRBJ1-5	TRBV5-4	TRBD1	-	TGTGCCAGCGGCCAAGGGACAGGGAATGGGCCCCAGCATTTT	CASGQGTGNGPQHF
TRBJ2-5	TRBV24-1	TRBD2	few	TGTGCCACCAGTGATTTGCCAGCTAGCGGGGGGGCAGGGGAGACCCAGTACTTC	CATSDLPASGGAGETQYF
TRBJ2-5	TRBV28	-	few	TGTGCCAGCAGTTCCCCCGCTCAAGGTGCGGAGACCCAGTACTTC	CASSSPAQGAETQYF
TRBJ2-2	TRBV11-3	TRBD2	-	TGTGCCAGCAGCCCTTCCGGGACTAGCAACACCGGGGAGCTGTTTTTT	CASSPSGTSNTGELFF
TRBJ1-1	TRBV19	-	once	TGTGCCGGTAGCCCCAGGGTGAACACTGAAGCTTTCTTT	CAGSPRVNTEAFF
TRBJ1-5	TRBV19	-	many	TGTGCCAGTAGTTACAACAATCAGCCCCAGCATTTT	CASSYNNQPQHF
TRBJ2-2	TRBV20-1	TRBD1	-	TGCAGTGCCGTAAGGACAGGGGGCAGCGGGGAGCTGTTTTTT	CSAVRTGGSGELFF
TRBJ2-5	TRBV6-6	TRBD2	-	TGTGCCAGTCTCGAGACTAGCGGGACCCAGTACTTC	CASLETSGTQYF
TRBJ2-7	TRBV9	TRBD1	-	TGTGCCAGCGGGGCAGGGACAGGGACCTACGAGCAGTACTTC	CASGAGTGTYEQYF
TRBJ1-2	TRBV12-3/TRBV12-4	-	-	TGCGCCAGCAGCCAAGAACACAGCACCAACTATGGCTACACCTTC	CASSQEHSTNYGYTF
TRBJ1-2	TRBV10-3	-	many	TGTGCCAGCAGTGCATCGGAAGTCCCTAACTATGGCTACACCTTC	CASSASEVPNYGYTF
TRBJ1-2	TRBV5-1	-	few	TGCGCCAGCAGCTTGGAGGCAGAGATTTATGGCTACACCTTC	CASSLEAEIYGYTF
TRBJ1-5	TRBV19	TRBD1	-	TGTGCCAGTAGGACCGGACAGGGCGGGCAGCCCCAGCATTTT	CASRTGQGGQPQHF
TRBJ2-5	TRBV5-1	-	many	TGCGCCAGCAGCTTGGCCTCAGAGACCCAGTACTTC	CASSLASETQYF
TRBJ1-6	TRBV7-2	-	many	TGTGCCAGCAGCTTAACAGGGTTTCCCCTCCACTTT	CASSLTGFPLHF
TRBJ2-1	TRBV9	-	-	TGTGCCAGCAGCGTAGGGGGGCACGGCAACAATGAGCAGTTCTTC	CASSVGGHGNNEQFF
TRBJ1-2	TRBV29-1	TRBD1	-	TGCAGCGTATGGGGACAGGGGAGCTATGGCTACACCTTC	CSVWGQGSYGYTF
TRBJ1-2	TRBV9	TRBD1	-	TGTGCCAGCAGCGTCGGGGACAGGGCTTTCTATGGCTACACCTTC	CASSVGDRAFYGYTF
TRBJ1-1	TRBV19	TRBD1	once	TGTGCCAGTAGTATCAGGGGGCGGACCACTGAAGCTTTCTTT	CASSIRGRTTEAFF
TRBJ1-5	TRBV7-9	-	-	TGTGCCAGCAGCTTAATAGGGGGTAGTAGGGGTCAGCCCCAGCATTTT	CASSLIGGSRGQPQHF
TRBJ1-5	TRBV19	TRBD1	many	TGTGCCAGTAGTCCTCGGACAGGGGTCCAGCCCCAGCATTTT	CASSPRTGVQPQHF
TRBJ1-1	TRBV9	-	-	TGTGCCGGCAGCCAAGGGACACTGAACACTGAAGCTTTCTTT	CAGSQGTLNTEAFF
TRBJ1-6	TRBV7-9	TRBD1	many	TGTGCCAGCAGCTTATCTCTGCCGGGACAGGGGGCTTTACCCCTCCACTTT	CASSLSLPGQGALPLHF
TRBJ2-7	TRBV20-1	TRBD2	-	TGCAGTGCTAGACCGCGGGAGGCCGAGCAGTACTTC	CSARPREAEQYF
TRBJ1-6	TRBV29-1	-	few	TGCAGCGTTGGGGATTCACCCCTCCACTTT	CSVGDSPLHF
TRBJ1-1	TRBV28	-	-	TGTGCCACCCTTCTCAGCACTGAAGCTTTCTTT	CATLLSTEAFF
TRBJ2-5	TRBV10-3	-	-	TGTGCCATCAGTGAAGCGGGAGAGACCCAGTACTTC	CAISEAGETQYF
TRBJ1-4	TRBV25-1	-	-	TGTGCCAGCGGTCCGTTTAATGAAAAACTGTTTTTT	CASGPFNEKLFF
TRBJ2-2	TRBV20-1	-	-	TGCAGTGCGGAAAGGTTAGGGGAGCTGTTTTTT	CSAERLGELFF
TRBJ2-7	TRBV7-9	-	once	TGTGCCAGCAGCTTAATAGCCGGGGAGCAGGAGGGCGAGCAGTACTTC	CASSLIAGEQEGEQYF
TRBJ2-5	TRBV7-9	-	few	TGTGCCAGCAGCTTAGACGGGGTCCAAGAGACCCAGTACTTC	CASSLDGVQETQYF
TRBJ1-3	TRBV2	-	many	TGTGCCAGCAGACACCCGATCAGCTTCTCTGGAAACACCATATATTTT	CASRHPISFSGNTIYF
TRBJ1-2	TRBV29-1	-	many	TGCAGCGGAGGGGGGAGGTATTATGGCTACACCTTC	CSGGGRYYGYTF
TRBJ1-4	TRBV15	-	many	TGTGCCACCAGCATGCAGGTTGAAAAACTGTTTTTT	CATSMQVEKLFF
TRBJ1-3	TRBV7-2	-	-	TGTGCCAGCAGCCGCACACAGAGCCGCTCTGGAAACACCATATATTTT	CASSRTQSRSGNTIYF
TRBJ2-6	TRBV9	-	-	TGTGCCAGCAGCGTACAGGAACGGGGATATGGGGCCAACGTCCTGACTTTC	CASSVQERGYGANVLTF
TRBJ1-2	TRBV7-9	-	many	TGTGCCAGCAGCATGTCGTTGGGGCTTGATGGCTACACCTTC	CASSMSLGLDGYTF
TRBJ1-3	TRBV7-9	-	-	TGTGCCAGCAGCCTGGCAGGACGCGGAAACACCATATATTTT	CASSLAGRGNTIYF
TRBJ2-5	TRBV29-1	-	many	TGCAGCGTTGACCCAGGTCAGGACGAGACCCAGTACTTC	CSVDPGQDETQYF
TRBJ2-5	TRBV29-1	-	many	TGCAGCGTTGACGGTGGACAGACAGAGACCCAGTACTTC	CSVDGGQTETQYF
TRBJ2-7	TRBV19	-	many	TGTGCCACCGGCGTAAGCTCCTACGAGCAGTACTTC	CATGVSSYEQYF
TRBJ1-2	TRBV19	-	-	TGTGCCAGTAGACGATATGAAGCTAACTATGGCTACACCTTC	CASRRYEANYGYTF
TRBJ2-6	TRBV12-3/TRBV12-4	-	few	TGTGCCAGCAGTTACCGGGCAGGGCGGTCCGGGGCCAACGTCCTGACTTTC	CASSYRAGRSGANVLTF
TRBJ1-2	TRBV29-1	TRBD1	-	TGCAGCAGTGAGACAGGGTTCGAGCGTATCTATGGCTACACCTTC	CSSETGFERIYGYTF
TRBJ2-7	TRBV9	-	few	TGTGCCAGCAGCGTAGCGGAGGGCCGGATAGGGGAGCAGTACTTC	CASSVAEGRIGEQYF
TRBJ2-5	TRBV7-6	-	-	TGTGCCAGCAGCTTATTCGACACCTACCAAGAGACCCAGTACTTC	CASSLFDTYQETQYF
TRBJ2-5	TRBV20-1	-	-	TGCAGTGCTACCACAGAACATCCTGTCCGAGAGACCCAGTACTTC	CSATTEHPVRETQYF
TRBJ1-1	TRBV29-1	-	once	TGCAGCGTAGTCAGGGGTTCGGGGAACACTGAAGCTTTCTTT	CSVVRGSGNTEAFF
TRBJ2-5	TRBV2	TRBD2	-	TGTGCCAGCAGAGCTAGCGGGATTCAAGAGACCCAGTACTTC	CASRASGIQETQYF
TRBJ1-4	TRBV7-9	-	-	TGTGCCAGCACCTCGGGCCAGGGGCGCGAAAAACTGTTTTTT	CASTSGQGREKLFF